This is a list of T cell receptor beta chains from one sample in a study of cytomegalovirus exposure and HLA in healthy donors. The repertoire was sequenced with immunoSEQ multiplex PCR; TCRdb's copy has only in-frame clones and lacks some. The table shows 150,000 to 200,000 clones, with 80% occurring only once. Input material: PBMCs. The receptors derive from a man aged 25-45 years in good health and CMV-seropositive. Each CDR3 is given with its conserved first and last residue. A D gene is named only where the DNA matches it firmly.

length	D	V	J	CDR3	DNA
15	.	TRBV6-4	TRBJ2-3	CASSDSAGSTDTQYF	TGTGCCAGCAGTGACTCGGCGGGCAGCACAGATACGCAGTATTTT
17	TRBD2	TRBV28	TRBJ2-1	CASSLSLAGSSYNEQFF	TGTGCCAGCAGTTTATCGCTAGCGGGTTCCTCCTACAATGAGCAGTTCTTC
13	.	TRBV7-9	TRBJ2-5	CASSVTSFETQYF	TGTGCCAGCAGCGTGACTAGTTTCGAGACCCAGTACTTC
13	.	TRBV27	TRBJ2-1	CASRQKQVNEQFF	TGTGCCAGCCGCCAGAAGCAGGTCAATGAGCAGTTCTTC
18	TRBD2	TRBV6-1	TRBJ2-7	CASSEAGRLAGATYEQYF	TGTGCCAGCAGTGAAGCGGGGAGACTAGCGGGGGCGACCTACGAGCAGTACTTC
17	TRBD1	TRBV30	TRBJ1-4	CAWLGRNRGRANEKLFF	TGTGCCTGGCTAGGCCGAAACAGGGGGCGAGCTAATGAAAAACTGTTTTTT
16	.	TRBV4-1	TRBJ2-7	CASSQRTGRGNYEQYF	TGCGCCAGCAGCCAAAGAACGGGGCGGGGAAACTACGAGCAGTACTTC
15	.	TRBV5-8	TRBJ2-3	CASSGRGGLTDTQYF	TGTGCCAGCAGCGGCAGGGGTGGCCTCACAGATACGCAGTATTTT
13	.	TRBV6-5	TRBJ1-1	CASSYEVGTEAFF	TGTGCCAGCAGTTACGAGGTAGGCACTGAAGCTTTCTTT
16	TRBD1	TRBV5-1	TRBJ1-4	CASSSGQGATNEKLFF	TGCGCCAGCAGCTCAGGACAGGGGGCAACTAATGAAAAACTGTTTTTT
12	.	TRBV11-3	TRBJ2-2	CASTPPAGELFF	TGTGCCAGCACCCCCCCAGCCGGGGAGCTGTTTTTT
16	.	TRBV4-3	TRBJ2-1	CASSQEPPGLGNEQFF	TGCGCCAGCAGCCAAGAACCCCCCGGACTCGGCAATGAGCAGTTCTTC
15	TRBD2	TRBV10-3	TRBJ2-3	CATGTSGIGTDTQYF	TGTGCCACCGGGACTAGCGGGATAGGGACAGATACGCAGTATTTT
16	TRBD1	TRBV5-1	TRBJ2-5	CASSLVAGGYRETQYF	TGCGCCAGCAGCTTGGTGGCAGGGGGCTACCGGGAGACCCAGTACTTC
14	.	TRBV19	TRBJ1-3	CASSAGQSGNTIYF	TGTGCCAGTAGTGCCGGACAGTCTGGAAACACCATATATTTT
14	.	TRBV11-3	TRBJ1-1	CASSSYGVNTEAFF	TGTGCCAGCAGCTCCTACGGGGTGAACACTGAAGCTTTCTTT